These T cell receptor beta chains were read from a single sample in a study of coeliac disease. Assay used: immunoSEQ multiplex PCR; TCRdb lists only in-frame clones, some missing. In the table there are about 4,700 clones, 60% to 65% of which are singletons. Sequenced input: lamina propria lymphocytes from the gut. The receptors come from a woman aged 65 to 85 with celiac disease. CDR3s include the opening cysteine and the closing phenylalanine or tryptophan. D genes are given only for firm matches. Only some rows state a clone size, as once, few, many or a class for expanded clones.

D	V	J	size	DNA	CDR3
.	TRBV5-4	TRBJ2-3	.	TGTGCCAGCAGCTTGGCTACCACAGATACGCAGTATTTT	CASSLATTDTQYF
.	TRBV4-2	TRBJ2-7	once	TGTGCCAGCAGCCAGGGCGGACTCTCCTACGAGCAGTACTTC	CASSQGGLSYEQYF
.	TRBV5-6	TRBJ1-1	large	TGTGCCAGCAGTTACCCGGGGACTTTGAACACTGAAGCTTTCTTT	CASSYPGTLNTEAFF
.	TRBV7-2	TRBJ2-7	.	TGTGCCAGCAGCTACAACCCTTCGGGGGACTACTTC	CASSYNPSGDYF
.	TRBV4-1	TRBJ1-5	large	TGCGCCAGCAGCCAAGGGGGAGATGGTCAGCCCCAGCATTTT	CASSQGGDGQPQHF
.	TRBV6-4	TRBJ1-4	.	TGTGCCAGCTATACAGGAGCGATCAGTGAAAAACTGTTTTTT	CASYTGAISEKLFF
.	TRBV7-6	TRBJ1-1	.	TGTGCCAGCCACAAAGGGGGTTACGAAACTGAAGCTTTCTTT	CASHKGGYETEAFF
TRBD2	TRBV5-5	TRBJ2-7	few	TGTGCCAGCAGCTTGGTTGGGGGGGTGGACGAGCAGTACTTC	CASSLVGGVDEQYF
.	TRBV19	TRBJ2-1	medium-sized	TGTGCCAGTAGTATGGCGAGGTTCAATGAGCAGTTCTTC	CASSMARFNEQFF
TRBD1	TRBV4-1	TRBJ2-3	once	TGCGCCAGCAGCCGAAGACGGACAGGGGATGACACAGATACGCAGTATTTT	CASSRRRTGDDTDTQYF
TRBD1	TRBV6-5	TRBJ1-5	.	TGTGCCAGCAGTTACCCCCATGGACAGGGATCGAATCATTTT	CASSYPHGQGSNHF
TRBD1	TRBV2	TRBJ1-2	.	TGTGCCAGCAGTGAGGACAGGGCCTTATCTGGCTACACCTTC	CASSEDRALSGYTF
TRBD1	TRBV7-2	TRBJ1-3	.	TGTGCCAGCAGCTATCCTGGGACAGCTGGAAACACCATATATTTT	CASSYPGTAGNTIYF
.	TRBV7-9	TRBJ1-5	.	TGTGCCAGCAGCTTAGTGGCACAGAAACCACGGGATAGCAATCAGCCCCAGCATTTT	CASSLVAQKPRDSNQPQHF
TRBD1	TRBV19	TRBJ1-3	.	TGTGCCAGTAGGACCCCCCCGGGACAGGGGACCCAGAGCTCTGGAAACACCATATATTTT	CASRTPPGQGTQSSGNTIYF
.	TRBV7-2	TRBJ1-5	.	TGTGCCAGCAGCTTAGAGCCACTGAGCAATCAGCCCCAGCATTTT	CASSLEPLSNQPQHF
TRBD2	TRBV15	TRBJ2-3	.	TGTGCCACCCTAGCGGGGAGTGGAGATACGCAGTATTTT	CATLAGSGDTQYF
.	TRBV10-3	TRBJ1-2	.	TGTGCCATCAGTGACCAGGGAGGTCGTGGCTACACCTTC	CAISDQGGRGYTF
.	TRBV13	TRBJ2-7	.	TGTGCCAGCAGCTTAAGGGGTCCCGCCTACGAGCAGTACTTC	CASSLRGPAYEQYF
.	TRBV6-1	TRBJ2-7	medium-sized	TGTGCCAGCAGTGTCGACAGGAGCTCCTACGAGCAGTACTTC	CASSVDRSSYEQYF
.	TRBV7-9	TRBJ1-5	once	TGTGCCAGCAGCTTAGGCTACAGCAATCAGCCCCAGCATTTT	CASSLGYSNQPQHF
TRBD2	TRBV4-2	TRBJ2-7	.	TGTGCCAGCTCCAGGGAGCGGGGGGCCGTCTACGAGCAGTACTTC	CASSRERGAVYEQYF
.	TRBV15	TRBJ1-5	.	TGTGCCACCAGCAGAGACCCCGGGACATCAAATCAGCCCCAGCATTTT	CATSRDPGTSNQPQHF
.	TRBV7-3	TRBJ2-1	.	TGTGCCAGCAGCTTAACGTGGCTAGCAGCCTACAATGAGCAGTTCTTC	CASSLTWLAAYNEQFF
.	TRBV18	TRBJ1-4	.	TGTGCCAGCTCATCCGGGACTTTCAATGAAAAACTGTTTTTT	CASSSGTFNEKLFF
.	TRBV27	TRBJ2-1	.	TGTGCCAGCAGTTTATTCGGCTACAATGAGCAGTTCTTC	CASSLFGYNEQFF
.	TRBV6-1	TRBJ1-6	.	TGTGCCAGCATATTGGACAGCTCTAATTCACCCCTCCACTTT	CASILDSSNSPLHF
TRBD2	TRBV4-2	TRBJ2-7	.	TGTGCCAGCAGCCAAGTAGCGGGAGGGGATTACGAGCAGTACTTC	CASSQVAGGDYEQYF
.	TRBV5-5	TRBJ2-2	few	TGTGCCAGCAGCGGCCTCATAGCGGGGGAGCTGTTTTTT	CASSGLIAGELFF
.	TRBV9	TRBJ1-2	.	TGTGCCAGCAGCATAAAGACAGGTGGCTATGGCTACACCTTC	CASSIKTGGYGYTF
TRBD1	TRBV19	TRBJ2-5	.	TGTGCCAGTAGTCCCCGGGACAGGGATGGGGGGACCCAGTACTTC	CASSPRDRDGGTQYF
TRBD1	TRBV7-6	TRBJ2-7	.	TGTGCCAGCAGCTTATCCGGGACAGGGGGCCGATCTGTGTCCTACGAGCAGTACTTC	CASSLSGTGGRSVSYEQYF
.	TRBV9	TRBJ2-6	once	TGTGCCAGCAGCGCTTTTCCCGGGTTCTCCGGGGCCAACGTCCTGACTTTC	CASSAFPGFSGANVLTF
.	TRBV2	TRBJ1-2	few	TGTGCCAGCAGTGAACGGCAGGTCTATGGCTACACCTTC	CASSERQVYGYTF
.	TRBV11-2	TRBJ2-1	.	TGTGCCAGCCGGCTAGTAGGCAATGAGCAGTTCTTC	CASRLVGNEQFF
.	TRBV7-9	TRBJ1-3	.	TGTGCCAGCAGCTTAGGAGCCGGGGTCTCTGGAAACACCATATATTTT	CASSLGAGVSGNTIYF
TRBD2	TRBV5-1	TRBJ2-7	.	TGCGCCAGCAGCTGGGGGGGGGAGGGCGAGCAGTACTTC	CASSWGGEGEQYF
.	TRBV6-5	TRBJ1-6	.	TGTGCCAGCAGTTACTCTGGGGAGCCCAGGATTTCACCCCTCCACTTT	CASSYSGEPRISPLHF
.	TRBV7-3	TRBJ2-6	.	TGTGCCAGCGCGGGGTCCGGGGCCTCTCTGGGGGCCAACGTCCTGACTTTC	CASAGSGASLGANVLTF